Listed here are 30 T cell receptor beta chains from one sample, sequenced in a study of Graves' ophthalmopathy and Graves' hyperthyroidism. Transcripts of RNA were the source for amplifying TCR beta CDR3 regions. The library came from an HTBI-primed first-round RT-PCR and a second-round multiplex PCR. In TCRdb, the multiplex PCR reads were re-called with MiXCR into one record per CDR3 protein. The sample carries hundreds of thousands of distinct CDR3 sequences, 40% recorded once. Specimen: peripheral blood. Receptor source: an adult man with Graves' ophthalmopathy.

The chain combines TRBV9 with TRBJ2-7, with no clear D. V lost 4 bases, J lost 0 bases, and 11 bases lay in between. In germline, CDR1 is SGDLS, CDR2 YYNGEE. This CDR3 spans 14 amino acids. Here the CDR3 DNA reads TGTGCCAGCAGCCACACGCCCTTCTCCTACGAGCAGTACTTC. It encodes CASSHTPFSYEQYF.

The chain carries TRBV29-1 and TRBJ1-2; 9 bases fit TRBD1. This CDR3 is 13 amino acids long. V shed 7 bases and J 2 bases; nucleotides not matched to a gene: 5. Germline-derived CDR1 and CDR2 are SQVTM and ANQGSEA. CDR3 sequence reads: CSGGQGQNYGYTF. The CDR3 nucleotides read TGCAGCGGGGGACAGGGCCAGAACTATGGCTACACCTTC.

V gene TRBV29-1 combines with J gene TRBJ1-2, with 8 positions matching TRBD1. The J segment lost 4 bases and the V segment lost 7 bases, leaving 14 bases of the junction unmatched. Germline V gene sequence: CDR1 SQVTM, CDR2 ANQGSEA. CDR3 length equals 15 residues. This CDR3 is CSAEARTGLLYGYTF. CDR3 DNA: TGCAGCGCCGAAGCCCGGACAGGGCTACTCTATGGCTACACCTTC. The entire variable domain, with the rest obtained from reference TRBV29-1 and TRBJ1-2, is as follows: SAVISQKPSRDICQRGTSLTIQCQVDSQVTMMFWYRQQPGQSLTLIATANQGSEATYESGFVIDKFPISRPNLTFSTLTVSNMSPEDSSIYLCSAEARTGLLYGYTFGSGTRLTVV.

On this clonotype itself: A read error may explain this, as a much larger clone is one base away. V gene TRBV19 combines with J gene TRBJ1-1; TRBD1 matches at 8 bases. There are 12 residues in the CDR3. CDR1 is LNHDA, CDR2 SQIVND, per germline (reference sequence). CDR3 amino acids: CASSIRQGKASF. The CDR3 DNA is TGTGCCAGTAGTATCCGACAGGGGAAAGCTTCCTTT.

This clonotype was seen only a few times. The chain links TRBV19 to TRBJ1-1; tentatively, D is TRBD1 (5 bases). Germline V gene lookup returns CDR1 LNHDA and CDR2 SQIVND (reference sequence). The V end was cut by 11 bases, the J end by 7 bases, with 23 bases between. The CDR3 length is 14 residues. CDR3 residues: CAWTEAGTIGEAFF. In DNA, the CDR3 is TGTGCCTGGACCGAGGCCGGGACTATAGGTGAAGCTTTCTTT.

The chain is built from TRBV25-1 and TRBJ1-4, with 10 bases fitting TRBD1. Germline V gives CDR1 MGHDK, CDR2 SYGVNS. The CDR3 is 15 amino acids. The ends lost 6 bases at V and 15 bases at J; junction bases unmatched: 16. CDR3 DNA sequence: TGTGCCAGCAGGGGGACAGGGGTCGGGTTGGAAGGGGTGTTTTTT. It specifies CASRGTGVGLEGVFF.

Points on this clonotype: One end of the junction varies from germline; a read error may be responsible. J is TRBJ2-5 and V is TRBV7-2, with 11 bases that match TRBD2. The CDR3 runs to 14 residues. CDR1 is SGHTA and CDR2 is FQGNSA in the germline V gene. The CDR3 sequence: CAGSLAGGVETQYF. DNA of the CDR3: TGTGCCGGCAGCTTAGCGGGAGGGGTAGAGACCCAGTACTTC.

The rearrangement links TRBV12-5 to TRBJ1-4; maybe TRBD1 (5 bases). The V gene lost 6 bases and the J gene lost 6 bases, with 14 bases spanning the gap. The germline gives CDR1 LGHNT, CDR2 FRNRAP. The CDR3 runs to 14 residues. CDR3 in DNA: TGTGCTAGTGGCAGGGACCCAAGAGATGAAAAACTGTTTTTT. Protein product: CASGRDPRDEKLFF. The full variable domain, in which reference TRBV12-5 and TRBJ1-4 provide the parts outside the CDR3, is DARVTQTPRHKVTEMGQEVTMRCQPILGHNTVFWYRQTMMQGLELLAYFRNRAPLDDSGMPKDRFSAEMPDATLATLKIQPSEPRDSAVYFCASGRDPRDEKLFFGSGTQLSVL.

This sequence joins TRBV7-9 and TRBJ2-7; TRBD1 agrees at 7 bases. Losses at the gene ends were 6 bases for V and 4 bases for J; bases not matched to a gene: 9. The CDR3 has 14 amino acids. In germline, CDR1 is SEHNR, CDR2 FQNEAQ (reference sequence). The CDR3 DNA reads as TGTGCCAGCAGGGTTCCGGGACAGAGTTACGAGCAGTACTTC. It translates to CASRVPGQSYEQYF. Using reference TRBV7-9 and TRBJ2-7 for the parts outside the CDR3, the full variable domain is DTGVSQNPRHKITKRGQNVTFRCDPISEHNRLYWYRQTLGQGPEFLTYFQNEAQLEKSRLLSDRFSAERPKGSFSTLEIQRTEQGDSAMYLCASRVPGQSYEQYFGPGTRLTVT.

There are a few counts of this clonotype. This chain uses TRBV18 with TRBJ1-4; D gene ambiguous. The CDR3 is 13 amino acids. Trimming pared 3 bases from V and 7 bases from J, leaving 9 bases between. In germline, CDR1 is KGHSH, CDR2 LQKENI. CDR3 protein: CASSPPIGEKLFF. The CDR3 DNA reads TGTGCCAGCTCACCTCCAATCGGTGAAAAACTGTTTTTT.

The V and J genes are TRBV19 and TRBJ1-3, with D perhaps matching TRBD1 (6 bases). Trimming shortened V by 3 bases and J by 4 bases, and 16 bases separated the two germline ends. Germline lookup yields CDR1 LNHDA and CDR2 SQIVND (reference sequence). The CDR3 contains 16 residues. CDR3 coding DNA: TGTGCCAGTAGTATCCTTCCGGGGGCGAGAGGAAACACCATATATTTT. Residues: CASSILPGARGNTIYF. Using reference TRBV19 and TRBJ1-3 for the parts outside the CDR3, the full variable domain is DGGITQSPKYLFRKEGQNVTLSCEQNLNHDAMYWYRQDPGQGLRLIYYSQIVNDFQKGDIAEGYSVSREKKESFPLTVTSAQKNPTAFYLCASSILPGARGNTIYFGEGSWLTVV.

This clonotype has a count of ten or more. The gene calls are TRBV20-1 and TRBJ1-2; D is unresolved. The CDR3 totals 13 residues. Germline CDR1 reads DFQATT; CDR2 reads SNEGSKA (reference sequence). V was cut by 5 bases and J by 3 bases, with 13 bases left in between. The CDR3 reads CSAGLGVDYGYTF. The CDR3 region has the DNA TGCAGTGCTGGACTTGGGGTGGACTATGGCTACACCTTC.

The chain combines TRBV7-3 with TRBJ1-2, with TRBD1 as a possible D gene (5 bases). Trimming stripped 8 bases from V and 0 bases from J, with 19 bases between. The CDR3 runs 16 residues. In germline, CDR1 is SGHTA, CDR2 FQGTGA. Written as DNA, the CDR3 is TGTGCCAGCCTTTTGGGGGGTGACAATCCTAACTATGGCTACACCTTC. Protein: CASLLGGDNPNYGYTF.

Regarding this clonotype: The conserved phenylalanine or tryptophan normally closing the CDR3 is absent here, so this likely arose from a read error. Because the CDR3's place on the DNA is in doubt, the DNA is left out and the CDR3 is given as listed by TCRdb. The V gene is TRBV7-9, the J gene TRBJ2-7; TRBD1, as called in the table, went unchecked against the DNA. Germline loops: CDR1 SEHNR, CDR2 FQNEAQ (reference sequence). The CDR3 has 14 amino acids, counting both end residues. CDR3 region: CASSLSHPHAPERL.

This clonotype appeared many times. The gene calls are TRBV24-1 and TRBJ1-4; no reliable D call. The V end lost 2 bases, the J end lost 8 bases, and 5 bases lay between the germline ends. CDR3 length: 12 amino acids. CDR1 KGHDR and CDR2 SFDVKD come from the germline V gene. The CDR3 is CATSDSREKLFF. The CDR3 nucleotides are TGTGCCACCAGTGATTCTCGAGAAAAACTGTTTTTT.

For this clonotype: At one end, the junction sequence differs from germline, possibly due to a read error. The chain joins TRBV7-8 to TRBJ1-4, with a weak D call TRBD1 (5 bases). The CDR3 is made up of 15 amino acids. From germline, CDR1 is SGHVS and CDR2 FQNEAQ. DNA for the CDR3: TGCGCCAGCAGCCAAGATGGACCGGGGGGGGAAAAACTGTTTTTT. Encoded protein: CASSQDGPGGEKLFF.

The chain is built from TRBV15 and TRBJ2-5; possible D gene TRBD1, 6 bases. The ends were cut back, 0 bases at V and 5 bases at J, with 16 bases in the middle. This CDR3 has 16 residues. Germline CDR1 and CDR2: LNHNV and YYDKDF (reference sequence). The CDR3 DNA reads as TGTGCCACCAGCAGAGATCGAGGGGAGAGGGGGGAGACCCAGTACTTC. This gives the protein CATSRDRGERGETQYF.

V gene TRBV11-2 combines with J gene TRBJ1-2; perhaps TRBD1 as D (6 bases). Trimming took 10 bases from V and 3 from J, leaving 18 bases between them. Germline-derived CDR1 and CDR2 are SGHAT and FQNNGV. The CDR3 contains 14 residues. CDR3 sequence: CATRGKAADYGYTF. For the CDR3, the DNA is TGTGCCACCAGGGGTAAAGCGGCCGACTATGGCTACACCTTC.

V is TRBV5-6 and J is TRBJ1-2; D perhaps matches TRBD1 (5 bases). Deletions cut 3 bases from V and 2 bases from J, with 17 bases between. There are 16 residues in the CDR3. Germline CDR1 SGHDT, CDR2 YYEEEE. The CDR3 spells CASSSTARGVNYGYTF. The CDR3 bases are TGTGCCAGCAGCTCAACGGCCCGGGGGGTCAACTATGGCTACACCTTC.

V usage is TRBV29-1 and J usage is TRBJ2-5, with 8 bases aligning to TRBD1. The tail of the sequence fits TRBJ2-1 better, so the J call may be wrong. Looked up from germline, CDR1 is SQVTM and CDR2 is ANQGSEA. CDR3 length: 13 residues. DNA of the CDR3: TGCAGCGTTGGGGGCAGGGGGCGCGGCGAGCAGTTCTTC. Encoded protein: CSVGGRGRGEQFF.

V is TRBV7-2 and J is TRBJ1-5; 8 nucleotides agree with TRBD1. J was trimmed by 11 bases and V by 6 bases; bases with no gene match: 9. This CDR3 has 13 amino acids. Per the germline V gene, CDR1 is SGHTA and CDR2 is FQGNSA. DNA for the CDR3: TGTGCCAGCAGACAAAGGACAGGGCGGGCCCAGCATTTT. Translation: CASRQRTGRAQHF.

The chain couples TRBV7-9 to TRBJ1-2; D is unclear. V was clipped by 11 bases and J by 4 bases, with 17 bases between them. Germline V gives CDR1 SEHNR, CDR2 FQNEAQ (reference sequence). The CDR3 is made up of 13 amino acids. The CDR3 region has the DNA TGTGCCGGCACCCCGGGCCCTAGCTATGGCTACACCTTC. It specifies CAGTPGPSYGYTF. The complete variable domain, with remaining parts taken from reference TRBV7-9 and TRBJ1-2, reads DTGVSQNPRHKITKRGQNVTFRCDPISEHNRLYWYRQTLGQGPEFLTYFQNEAQLEKSRLLSDRFSAERPKGSFSTLEIQRTEQGDSAMYLCAGTPGPSYGYTFGSGTRLTVV.

This chain connects TRBV11-1 to TRBJ2-7; tentatively, D is TRBD2 (5 bases). This CDR3 is 17 amino acids long. Germline V CDR1 and CDR2: SGHAT, FQDESV (reference sequence). Trimming left V 3 bases short and J 2 bases short, with 20 bases between. CDR3: CASSFGPGLINAYEQYF. CDR3 in DNA: TGTGCCAGCAGCTTTGGTCCGGGATTGATCAATGCCTACGAGCAGTACTTC. Complete variable domain (other parts from reference TRBV11-1 and TRBJ2-7): EAEVAQSPRYKITEKSQAVAFWCDPISGHATLYWYRQILGQGPELLVQFQDESVVDDSQLPKDRFSAERLKGVDSTLKIQPAELGDSAMYLCASSFGPGLINAYEQYFGPGTRLTVT.

The chain employs TRBV7-2 and TRBJ2-6; D is perhaps TRBD2 (5 bases). Per germline, CDR1 SGHTA and CDR2 FQGNSA. The CDR3 extends over 15 amino acids. Trimming removed 11 bases from V and 2 bases from J, with 16 bases in between. The CDR3 nucleotides read TGTGCCTGGAGTTTCGGGAACGCTGGGGCCAACGTCCTGACTTTC. It encodes CAWSFGNAGANVLTF.

This clonotype was counted a few times. J is TRBJ1-6 and V is TRBV10-2; D is undetermined. The CDR3 is 13 residues long. The germline CDR1 and CDR2 sequences are WSHSY and SAAADI. The V end was cut by 0 bases, the J end by 11 bases, with 8 bases between. The DNA of the CDR3 is TGCGCCAGCAGTGAGTCAGGGATGACACCCCTCCACTTT. This codes for CASSESGMTPLHF.

This clonotype was counted only a few times. The chain joins TRBV24-1 to TRBJ1-5, with 8 nucleotides matching TRBD1. V gave up 11 bases and J gave up 2 bases; unmatched junction bases: 16. Germline V gene data show CDR1 as KGHDR and CDR2 as SFDVKD. CDR3 length: 17 amino acids. CDR3 sequence: CASRMGQDNWGNQPQHF. The DNA of the CDR3 is TGTGCCAGCAGGATGGGACAGGACAATTGGGGCAATCAGCCCCAGCATTTT.

This rearrangement joins TRBV10-1 to TRBJ2-3; TRBD2 matches at 11 bases. The CDR3 contains 19 residues. The J segment lost 5 bases and the V segment lost 6 bases, leaving 19 bases of the junction unmatched. Germline CDR1 is WNHNN and CDR2 is SYGVQD (reference sequence). The CDR3 DNA follows: TGCGCCAGCAGCGGTAACCCCGTAGCGGGGGGGCCGGGAATAGATACGCAGTATTTT. As protein: CASSGNPVAGGPGIDTQYF.

The chain couples TRBV2 to TRBJ1-2; D may be TRBD1 (5 bases). V shed 3 bases and J shed 8 bases, with 13 bases lying between them. The germline V gene encodes CDR1 SNHLY and CDR2 FYNNEI. This CDR3 comprises 13 residues. CDR3 nucleotides: TGTGCCAGCAGTGAGAGGGGTTATCTGGGCTACACCTTC. It yields the protein CASSERGYLGYTF.

A remark on this clonotype: One end of the junction fails to match germline, which may point to a read error. The V gene is TRBV10-2, the J gene TRBJ1-2, with unresolved D. Germline loops: CDR1 WSHSY, CDR2 SAAADI. The CDR3 is 11 amino acids. The CDR3 DNA reads as TGTGCCAGCAGTGAAATCAGTCGCTACACCTTC. Its protein product is CASSEISRYTF.

The V and J genes are TRBV29-1 and TRBJ1-1; D gene ambiguous. CDR3 length: 10 amino acids. The V gene's germline CDR1 is SQVTM and CDR2 ANQGSEA. V dropped 6 bases and J dropped 7 bases, with 9 bases sitting between them. This CDR3 reads CSVEIGEAFF. The CDR3 region has the DNA TGCAGCGTCGAAATAGGTGAAGCTTTCTTT.